Presented here are 9 T cell receptor beta chains from one specimen sequenced in a study of shared clonotypes between healthy human individuals. Libraries were prepared by immunoSEQ multiplex PCR; TCRdb keeps only in-frame clonotypes and omits some of them. Of more than 550,000 clones in the sample, about 90% were seen once. The specimen sequenced was memory CD8+ T cells from PBMCs. Noted subset: CD45RO+ cells pooled with CCR7-negative TemRA cells. These receptors were obtained from a man aged 18 to 30 in good health. Some clones in this sample may be carry-over from other donors' samples.

The chain links TRBV14 to TRBJ1-2; no definite D call. The CDR3 runs 14 residues. Trimming left V 4 bases short and J 4 bases short, with 13 bases between. Germline lookup yields CDR1 SGHDN and CDR2 FVKESK. CDR3 amino acids: CASSPRRDGYGYTF. As DNA, the CDR3 is TGTGCCAGCAGCCCCCGACGAGACGGCTATGGCTACACCTTC.

V usage is TRBV13 and J usage is TRBJ2-7; the D gene is possibly TRBD2 (6 bases). Germline V gene lookup returns CDR1 PRHDT and CDR2 FYEKMQ (reference sequence). The V gene lost 3 bases and the J gene lost 2 bases, with 17 bases spanning the gap. The CDR3 is made up of 16 amino acids. CDR3 sequence reads: CASSFKTAPGAYEQYF. As DNA, the CDR3 is TGTGCCAGCAGCTTCAAAACCGCCCCGGGAGCCTACGAGCAGTACTTC.

J is TRBJ2-2 and V is TRBV11-2, with 13 positions matching TRBD2. This CDR3 has 16 amino acids. V was pared by 4 bases and J by 7 bases, with 6 bases of the junction left unmatched. Germline V gives CDR1 SGHAT, CDR2 FQNNGV. The CDR3 DNA reads as TGTGCCAGCAGCTCACTAGCGGGAGGGCCCGGCGGGGAGCTGTTTTTT. It specifies CASSSLAGGPGGELFF. The full variable domain, with the rest looked up from reference TRBV11-2 and TRBJ2-2, is EAGVAQSPRYKIIEKRQSVAFWCNPISGHATLYWYQQILGQGPKLLIQFQNNGVVDDSQLPKDRFSAERLKGVDSTLKIQPAKLEDSAVYLCASSSLAGGPGGELFFGEGSRLTVL.

V and J are TRBV5-6 and TRBJ2-7, with D perhaps TRBD1 (5 bases). The CDR3 is made up of 12 amino acids. Germline V CDR1 and CDR2: SGHDT, YYEEEE. Trimming stripped 4 bases from V and 2 bases from J, with 7 bases between. CDR3 sequence reads: CASSGQPYEQYF. The DNA for the CDR3 is TGTGCCAGCAGCGGACAACCCTACGAGCAGTACTTC.

This clone was observed once. The chain employs TRBV6-5 and TRBJ2-7, with D uncertain. This CDR3 region has 14 residues. Trimming left V 6 bases short and J 2 bases short, with 14 bases between. Germline lookup yields CDR1 MNHEY and CDR2 SVGAGI. The CDR3 here is CASRSGYGPYEQYF. CDR3 bases: TGTGCCAGCAGGTCCGGGTACGGACCCTACGAGCAGTACTTC.

This chain connects TRBV11-3 to TRBJ2-2; 11 bases line up with TRBD2. CDR1 SGHNT and CDR2 YENEEA come from the germline V gene. Trimming removed 0 bases from V and 6 bases from J; junction bases left unmatched: 9. The CDR3 runs 18 residues. The CDR3 nucleotides are TGTGCCAGCAGCTTAGATGTCGGTAGCGGGAGGGCCGCCGGGGAGCTGTTTTTT. This sequence encodes CASSLDVGSGRAAGELFF.

The genes are TRBV25-1 and TRBJ2-1; D possibly uses TRBD1 or TRBD2 (5 bases each). V was clipped by 3 bases and J by 1 base, with 13 bases between them. CDR1 MGHDK and CDR2 SYGVNS come from the germline V gene. CDR3 length equals 16 residues. The CDR3 DNA sequence: TGTGCCAGCAGTGACTGGGACGGTGGATCCTACAATGAGCAGTTCTTC. Protein product: CASSDWDGGSYNEQFF.

The chain joins TRBV27 to TRBJ2-1, with a possible D match to TRBD1 (6 bases). Germline CDR1 MNHEY, CDR2 SMNVEV (reference sequence). This CDR3 has 15 amino acids. The ends were cut back, 5 bases at V and 4 bases at J, with 15 bases in the middle. The CDR3 here is CASSMGHPGYNEQFF. CDR3 sequence (DNA): TGTGCCAGCAGTATGGGACATCCCGGGTACAATGAGCAGTTCTTC.

The chain couples TRBV28 to TRBJ2-7; D possibly corresponds to TRBD2 (5 bases). V was shortened by 3 bases and J by 5 bases, with 23 bases between the two germline ends. This CDR3 has 17 amino acids. Germline values: CDR1 MDHEN, CDR2 SYDVKM. The CDR3 loop reads CASSFPVEGLRFDEQYF. Here the CDR3 DNA reads TGTGCCAGCAGTTTCCCGGTCGAGGGTCTCCGGTTCGACGAGCAGTACTTC.